These T cell receptor beta chains were read from a single sample in a study of PD-1 blockade in classical Hodgkin lymphoma. Produced via immunoSEQ multiplex PCR; TCRdb's table is partial and in-frame only. Here the sample spans about 50,000 clones, about 75% being singletons. The specimen was peripheral blood mononuclear cells (PBMCs), collected before the fourth cycle of nivolumab. The receptors originated from a human donor with classical Hodgkin lymphoma. Both conserved end residues are part of each CDR3. The order of the fields is D gene, clone size, V gene, J gene, CDR3 protein, CDR3 DNA. A D gene is named only where the DNA matches it firmly. Part of the rows lack a size; the others show once, few, many or a class for expanded clones.

.	.	TRBV6-1	TRBJ2-7	CASSEPGRGYEQYF	TGTGCCAGCAGTGAGCCGGGACGGGGCTACGAGCAGTACTTC
.	.	TRBV5-1	TRBJ1-1	CASSLLVWNTEAFF	TGCGCCAGCAGCTTACTAGTATGGAACACTGAAGCTTTCTTT
TRBD1	.	TRBV6-5	TRBJ1-2	CASSSQGARYGYTF	TGTGCCAGCAGTTCACAGGGGGCTAGGTATGGCTACACCTTC
TRBD1	few	TRBV7-2	TRBJ2-2	CASRGGPNTGELFF	TGTGCCAGCAGAGGGGGCCCGAACACCGGGGAGCTGTTTTTT
.	.	TRBV18	TRBJ2-5	CASSPQGETQYF	TGTGCCAGCTCACCCCAGGGGGAGACCCAGTACTTC
TRBD2	.	TRBV7-9	TRBJ2-3	CASRIIPGRALDTQYF	TGTGCCAGCAGAATCATACCGGGGAGGGCGTTAGATACGCAGTATTTT
.	.	TRBV25-1	TRBJ2-5	CASSGWAEQETQYF	TGTGCCAGCAGTGGATGGGCGGAGCAAGAGACCCAGTACTTC
.	.	TRBV6-6	TRBJ1-2	CASSPGPRGYTF	TGTGCCAGCAGTCCTGGCCCTCGAGGCTACACCTTC
TRBD1	.	TRBV28	TRBJ2-7	CASSEGTAYEQYF	TGTGCCAGCAGTGAAGGGACAGCCTACGAGCAGTACTTC
TRBD1	.	TRBV7-9	TRBJ1-2	CASSLGQGASYTF	TGTGCCAGCAGCCTCGGACAGGGGGCAAGCTACACCTTC
.	.	TRBV18	TRBJ2-5	CASSPVTGETQYF	TGTGCCAGCTCACCCGTCACAGGGGAGACCCAGTACTTC
TRBD1	.	TRBV4-2	TRBJ1-5	CASSPGTDYSNQPQHF	TGTGCCAGCAGCCCCGGGACAGACTATAGCAATCAGCCCCAGCATTTT
.	.	TRBV6-1	TRBJ2-5	CASSEAAGGGETQYF	TGTGCCAGCAGTGAGGCGGCAGGAGGGGGAGAGACCCAGTACTTC
.	once	TRBV5-1	TRBJ2-5	CASSLGQQETQYF	TGCGCCAGCAGCTTGGGCCAGCAAGAGACCCAGTACTTC
.	.	TRBV6-6	TRBJ1-1	CASGGRVETEAFF	TGTGCCAGCGGCGGGAGGGTAGAGACTGAAGCTTTCTTT
TRBD2	.	TRBV7-3	TRBJ2-7	CASSPSGGSYEQYF	TGTGCCAGCAGCCCTTCGGGAGGCTCTTACGAGCAGTACTTC
.	once	TRBV7-2	TRBJ2-7	CASSFGIIYEQYF	TGTGCCAGCAGCTTCGGGATAATCTACGAGCAGTACTTC
.	.	TRBV6-6	TRBJ1-1	CASSYQTGMNTEAFF	TGTGCCAGCAGTTACCAAACAGGGATGAACACTGAAGCTTTCTTT
.	.	TRBV5-1	TRBJ1-3	CASSLDSSGNTIYF	TGCGCCAGCAGCTTGGACAGCTCTGGAAACACCATATATTTT
.	.	TRBV2	TRBJ2-5	CASSELFSRETQYF	TGTGCCAGCAGTGAACTCTTTAGCAGGGAGACCCAGTACTTC
.	once	TRBV10-1	TRBJ2-2	CASSERTYFPHENTGELFF	TGCGCCAGCAGTGAGCGGACTTATTTCCCACACGAGAACACCGGGGAGCTGTTTTTT
TRBD2	.	TRBV27	TRBJ2-3	CASSFLAGGGGDTQYF	TGTGCCAGCAGTTTTCTAGCGGGAGGGGGCGGAGATACGCAGTATTTT
TRBD1	.	TRBV7-3	TRBJ2-3	CASSWDSSTDTQYF	TGTGCCAGCAGCTGGGACAGTAGCACAGATACGCAGTATTTT
.	.	TRBV5-1	TRBJ2-1	CASSLEEASYNEQFF	TGCGCCAGCAGCTTGGAGGAGGCTTCCTACAATGAGCAGTTCTTC